This T cell receptor (beta chain) was profiled in a study of control samples from healthy donors and cancer patients. Repertoires were generated with immunoSEQ multiplex PCR, while TCRdb's copy carries only in-frame clones and drops some. Here the sample spans about 45,000 clones, 70% to 75% being singletons. The clonotype originates from a male donor with melanoma. Sequencing used formalin-fixed, paraffin-embedded tissue.

CDR3 sequence reads: CASSRSPGGPGNIQYF. The CDR3 region has the DNA TGTGCCAGCAGCCGAAGCCCGGGAGGGCCGGGAAACATTCAGTACTTC. This chain links TRBV9 with TRBJ2-4, with TRBD2 matching 8 bases. V gave up 4 bases and J gave up 6 bases; unmatched junction bases: 12. Per the germline V gene, CDR1 is SGDLS and CDR2 is YYNGEE. The CDR3 extends over 16 amino acids.